The present T cell receptor (beta chain) was sequenced within a study of human T cells and chemical hapten exposure. Time point defined: patch test 3, about 24 weeks after DPC sensitization. Treatment denoted: therapeutic diphenylcyclopropenone sensitization with weekly scalp DPC. TCRdb redid the calling of the RACE reads with MiXCR, one entry per CDR3 protein. The sample contains some 96,000 distinct CDR3 sequences, 25% to 35% of which appear only once. This clonotype has a handful of counts. CDR3 size: 14 residues. The germline V gene encodes CDR1 LNHNV and CDR2 YYDKDF (reference sequence). Losses at the gene ends were 2 bases for V and 6 bases for J; bases not matched to a gene: 5.

Sequenced material: whole blood, taken in connection with sensitization to the hapten diphenylcyclopropenone (DPC). The gene calls are TRBV15 and TRBJ1-2, with 8 nucleotides matching TRBD1. This clonotype was obtained from a man aged 40-49 years with alopecia areata. Some clones in this sample may be carry-over from other donors' samples. DNA of the CDR3: TGTGCCACCAGCAGACGGACGACAGGGGATGGCTACACCTTC. Amino acids: CATSRRTTGDGYTF.